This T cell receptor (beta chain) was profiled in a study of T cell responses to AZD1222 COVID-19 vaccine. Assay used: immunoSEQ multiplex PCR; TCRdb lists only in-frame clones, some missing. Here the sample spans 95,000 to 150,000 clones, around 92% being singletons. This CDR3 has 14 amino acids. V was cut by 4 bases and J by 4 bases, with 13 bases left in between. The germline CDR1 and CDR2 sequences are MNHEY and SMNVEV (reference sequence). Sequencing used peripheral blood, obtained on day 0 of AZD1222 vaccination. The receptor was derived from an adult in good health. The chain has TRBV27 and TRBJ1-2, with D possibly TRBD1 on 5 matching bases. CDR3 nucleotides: TGTGCCAGCAGTTCCCCCGGCAGGGTCTATGGCTACACCTTC. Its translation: CASSSPGRVYGYTF.